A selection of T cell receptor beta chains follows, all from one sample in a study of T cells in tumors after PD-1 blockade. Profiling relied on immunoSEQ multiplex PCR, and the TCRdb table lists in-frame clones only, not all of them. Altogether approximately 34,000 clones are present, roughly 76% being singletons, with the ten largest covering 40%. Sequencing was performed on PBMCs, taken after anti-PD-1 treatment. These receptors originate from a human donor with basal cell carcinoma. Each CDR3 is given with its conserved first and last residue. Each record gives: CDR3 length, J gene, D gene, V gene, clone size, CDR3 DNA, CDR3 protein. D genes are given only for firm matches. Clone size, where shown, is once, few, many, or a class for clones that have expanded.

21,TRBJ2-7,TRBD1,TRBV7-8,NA,TGTGCCAGCAGCCCGCAGGAGAGGGGGCGGGTCGCCGCCGAGGAGGCCTACGAGCAGTACTTC,CASSPQERGRVAAEEAYEQYF
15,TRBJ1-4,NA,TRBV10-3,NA,TGTGCCATCAGTGGGGGGGCACAGAAAAATGAAAAACTGTTTTTT,CAISGGAQKNEKLFF
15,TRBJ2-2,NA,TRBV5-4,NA,TGTGCCAGCAGCTCGCCGACTAGTAACACCGGGGAGCTGTTTTTT,CASSSPTSNTGELFF
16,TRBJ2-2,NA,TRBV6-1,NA,TGTGCCAGCAGTGAGATCGTGGGGGGCAGGGCCGGGGAGCTGTTTTTT,CASSEIVGGRAGELFF
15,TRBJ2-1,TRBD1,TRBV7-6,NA,TGTGCCAGCAGCTTTAGTCAGGGGGCAAACAATGAGCAGTTCTTC,CASSFSQGANNEQFF
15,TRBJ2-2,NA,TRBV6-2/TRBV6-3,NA,TGTGCCAGCAGCTCCTATACAGGGAGCATCGGGGAGCTGTTTTTT,CASSSYTGSIGELFF
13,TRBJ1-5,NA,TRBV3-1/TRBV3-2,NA,TGTGCCAGCAGTCGACAGGTCCAGGAGCCCCAGCATTTT,CASSRQVQEPQHF
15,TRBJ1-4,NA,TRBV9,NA,TGTGCCAGCAGCGTAGGGGTAGGGTCTAATGAAAAACTGTTTTTT,CASSVGVGSNEKLFF
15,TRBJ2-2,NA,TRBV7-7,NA,TGTGCTAGCAGCTTACTAACAGCACCCACCGGGGAGCTGTTTTTT,CASSLLTAPTGELFF
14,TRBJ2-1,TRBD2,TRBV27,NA,TGTGCCAGCAGCCGTAGCGGGAGGATGCGTGAGCAGTTCTTC,CASSRSGRMREQFF
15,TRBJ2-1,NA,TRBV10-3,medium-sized,TGTGCCATCAGCGGCGAGGGGGTGTCCTACAATGAGCAGTTCTTC,CAISGEGVSYNEQFF
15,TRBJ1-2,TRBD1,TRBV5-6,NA,TGTGCCAGCAGCTTGGAGCAGGGGGCTAACTATGGCTACACCTTC,CASSLEQGANYGYTF
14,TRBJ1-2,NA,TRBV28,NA,TGTGCCAGCAGTTTGGAGGAGGACGACTATGGCTACACCTTC,CASSLEEDDYGYTF
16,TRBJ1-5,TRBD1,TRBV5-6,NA,TGTGCCAGCAGCCGGGGGGACAGGTATAGCAATCAGCCCCAGCATTTT,CASSRGDRYSNQPQHF
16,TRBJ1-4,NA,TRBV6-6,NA,TGTGCCAGCAGTTTAGAGGGTAGGGCAGCTAATGAAAAACTGTTTTTT,CASSLEGRAANEKLFF
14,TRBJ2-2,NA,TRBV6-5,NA,TGTGCCAGCAGTTACTCGAGGGGGGCCCGGGAGCTGTTTTTT,CASSYSRGARELFF
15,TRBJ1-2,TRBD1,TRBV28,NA,TGTGCCAGCAGTTTATCGGGACAGGGTCGCTATGGCTACACCTTC,CASSLSGQGRYGYTF
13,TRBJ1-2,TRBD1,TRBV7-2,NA,TGTGCCAGCAGCTTTGACAGGGAGTCGAGCTACACCTTC,CASSFDRESSYTF
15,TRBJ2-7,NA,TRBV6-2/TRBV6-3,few,TGTGCCAGCAGTTACTCGAGTGGGGCGGCATACGAGCAGTACTTC,CASSYSSGAAYEQYF
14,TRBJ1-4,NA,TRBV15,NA,TGTGCCACCAGCAGAGGGGGTCTCAATGAAAAACTGTTTTTT,CATSRGGLNEKLFF
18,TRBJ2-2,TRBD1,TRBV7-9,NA,TGTGCCAGCAGCTTAGTGGGTCGGGGACAGGGACGGACCGGGGAGCTGTTTTTT,CASSLVGRGQGRTGELFF
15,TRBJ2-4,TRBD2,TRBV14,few,TGTGCCAGCAGCCACCAGGGAGGGCCCAAAAACATTCAGTACTTC,CASSHQGGPKNIQYF
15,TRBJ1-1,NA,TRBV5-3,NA,TGTGCCAGAAAAGTGGCCCGGCAGGTGAACACTGAAGCTTTCTTT,CARKVARQVNTEAFF